This note documents a single TCR beta chain sequence. Its specificity is unknown. The data were obtained in a study of cytomegalovirus exposure and HLA in healthy donors. Background on the study: The Caucasian-associated ancestry cluster contained 81% of the roughly 400 genotyped donors.

In the PCR, 60 Vbeta and 13 Jbeta primers were used. The table came from immunoSEQ multiplex PCR; TCRdb's copy has only in-frame clones and leaves some out. Of about 130,000 clones listed, approximately 74% are singletons. This CDR3 region has 14 residues. V was clipped by 5 bases and J by 5 bases; unmatched bases: 6. Per germline, CDR1 MNHEY and CDR2 SMNVEV (reference sequence). Overall study findings and caveats: Segments of the TCR beta V type were, in most cases, productive about 87% or about 30% of the time in an earlier analysis.

Samples came from healthy bone marrow donors. The V call is TRBV27, the J call TRBJ2-7; 10 bases are a match to TRBD1. The receptor comes from a man younger than 35 in good health and CMV-seropositive. Sequenced: PBMCs. CDR3: CASSRQGAPHEQYF. CDR3 in DNA: TGTGCCAGCAGTCGACAGGGGGCCCCCCACGAGCAGTACTTC.